The following is a T cell receptor (beta chain) sequence with its context. The antigen is undetermined. The sample comes from a study of CD8 T cells in ankylosing spondylitis. Findings and limits, study-wide: A motif in TCR beta, a set of seven to nine highly homologous variants, appeared characteristic of ankylosing spondylitis blood. Reportedly, disease-linked clones are significantly enriched in ankylosing spondylitis patients' matched synovial fluid.

TCRdb recomputed calls from the 5' RACE reads with MiXCR, one row per CDR3 protein. This table has around 300,000 distinct CDR3 sequences, 14% to 15% appearing once. Germline V gives CDR1 WSHSY, CDR2 SAAADI. V was clipped by 3 bases and J by 4 bases; unmatched bases: 10. CDR3 length: 16 residues. What was sequenced was blood, either unsorted or a sorted T cell fraction (not recorded which). V usage is TRBV10-2 and J usage is TRBJ2-5, with TRBD2 matching over 8 bases. This clonotype was obtained from a male donor with ankylosing spondylitis or in good health (not recorded which). The CDR3 region has the DNA TGCGCCAGCAGTGAAGCTCGCGGGGGGTTTGGAGAGACCCAGTACTTC. It codes for CASSEARGGFGETQYF.